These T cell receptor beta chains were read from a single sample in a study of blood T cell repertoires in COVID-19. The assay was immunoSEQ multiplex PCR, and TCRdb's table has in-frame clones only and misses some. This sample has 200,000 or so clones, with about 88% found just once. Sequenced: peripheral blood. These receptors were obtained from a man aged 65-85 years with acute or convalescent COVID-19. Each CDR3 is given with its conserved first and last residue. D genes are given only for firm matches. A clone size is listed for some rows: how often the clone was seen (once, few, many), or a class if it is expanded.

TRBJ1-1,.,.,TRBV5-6,TGTGCCAGCAGCTTGGCCGGGGCAGGCGGAGGGACTGAAGCTTTCTTT,CASSLAGAGGGTEAFF
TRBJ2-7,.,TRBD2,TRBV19,TGTGCCAGTAGTATCGCCCCCTCAAGCGGGACGAGAACCTACGAGCAGTACTTC,CASSIAPSSGTRTYEQYF
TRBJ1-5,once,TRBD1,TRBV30,TGTGCCTGGAGTTCGGGACAGAACCACCGCAATCAGCCCCAGCATTTT,CAWSSGQNHRNQPQHF
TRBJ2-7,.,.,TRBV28,TGTGCCAGCAGCTACCCCGGGACTGGGGTCGAGTACTTC,CASSYPGTGVEYF
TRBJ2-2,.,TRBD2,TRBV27,TGTGCCAGCAGTCTAGCGGGAGCGAACACCGGGGAGCTGTTTTTT,CASSLAGANTGELFF
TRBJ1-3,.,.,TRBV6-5,TGTGCCAGTTTGCACCAGGGAGGAGGCGATTTT,CASLHQGGGDF
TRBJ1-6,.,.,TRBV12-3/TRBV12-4,TGTGCCAGCAGTTCGGGATCACCCCTCCACTTT,CASSSGSPLHF
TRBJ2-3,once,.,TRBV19,TGTGCCAGTAGCATCAAAGGACAGACCTACACAGATACGCAGTATTTT,CASSIKGQTYTDTQYF
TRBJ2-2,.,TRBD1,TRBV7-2,TGTGCCAGCAGCTCACAGGGGTCGAGCACCGGGGAGCTGTTTTTT,CASSSQGSSTGELFF
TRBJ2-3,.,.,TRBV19,TGTGCCAGTAGTAAGGGCAGGGTCTATAGTACAGATACGCAGTATTTT,CASSKGRVYSTDTQYF
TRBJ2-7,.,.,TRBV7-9,TGTGCCAGCAGCCCCCCGACAGATTACTACGAGCAGTACTTC,CASSPPTDYYEQYF
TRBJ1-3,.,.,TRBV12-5,TGTGCTAGTGGTGTGGGACTGCTCTCTGGAAACACCATATATTTT,CASGVGLLSGNTIYF
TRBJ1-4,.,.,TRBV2,TGTGCCAGCAGGAGGGGGGGTACTGCTAATGAAAAACTGTTTTTT,CASRRGGTANEKLFF
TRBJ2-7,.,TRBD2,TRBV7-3,TGTGCCAGCAGCTTAACGCCAGCGGGAGGTCTATACGAGCAGTACTTC,CASSLTPAGGLYEQYF
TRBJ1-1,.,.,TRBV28,TGTGCCAGCCGGAGAAGTTCTGAAGCTTTCTTT,CASRRSSEAFF
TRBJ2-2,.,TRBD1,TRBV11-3,TGTGCCAGCAGCTTAGCCGACAGGGGTGGCGGGGAGCTGTTTTTT,CASSLADRGGGELFF
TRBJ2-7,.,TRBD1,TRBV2,TGTGCCAGCAGTGCTACGGGACAGGGAGACGAGCAGTACTTC,CASSATGQGDEQYF
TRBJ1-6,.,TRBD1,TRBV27,TGTGCCAGCAGTTTTAGACAGGGAAATTCACCCCTCCACTTT,CASSFRQGNSPLHF
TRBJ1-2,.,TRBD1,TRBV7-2,TGTGCCAGCAGCTCTGGGACAGGGGAAAATAACTATGGCTACACCTTC,CASSSGTGENNYGYTF
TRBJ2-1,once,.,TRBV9,TGTGCCAGCAGCGTATATCTCCGGGGGAGCTGGAATGAGCAGTTCTTC,CASSVYLRGSWNEQFF
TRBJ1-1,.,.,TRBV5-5,TGTGCCAGCAGCGTAGGACAGAACACTGAAGCTTTCTTT,CASSVGQNTEAFF
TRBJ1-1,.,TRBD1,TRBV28,TGTGCCAGCAGTCGAAACAGGGGTGAAGCTTTCTTT,CASSRNRGEAFF
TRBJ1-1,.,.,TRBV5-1,TGCGCCAGCAGCTCCCGGGGAGGGGCCGCGAACACTGAAGCTTTCTTT,CASSSRGGAANTEAFF
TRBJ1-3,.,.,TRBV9,TGTGCCAGCAGCCCACTTGGCGTCCGGGAAGGAAACACCATATATTTT,CASSPLGVREGNTIYF
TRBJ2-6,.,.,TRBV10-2,TGCGCCAGCAGTGATAGGGGGTTCTCTGGGGCCAACGTCCTGACTTTC,CASSDRGFSGANVLTF
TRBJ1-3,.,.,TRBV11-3,TGTGCCAGCAGCTTAGATTCGTACTCTGGAAACACCATATATTTT,CASSLDSYSGNTIYF
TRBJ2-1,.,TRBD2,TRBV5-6,TGTGCCAGCAGCTTGTTTCTAGCGGGTTACAATGAGCAGTTCTTC,CASSLFLAGYNEQFF
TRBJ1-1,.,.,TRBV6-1,TGTGCCAGCAGTGAACAGGGCACTACCACTGAAGCTTTCTTT,CASSEQGTTTEAFF
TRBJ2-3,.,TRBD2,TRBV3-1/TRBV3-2,TGTGCCAGCAGCTTAACTAGCGGGAGGACAGATACGCAGTATTTT,CASSLTSGRTDTQYF
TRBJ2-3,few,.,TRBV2,TGTGCCAGCAGTGATCGGGGGGCGAGAATTGGAGATACGCAGTATTTT,CASSDRGARIGDTQYF
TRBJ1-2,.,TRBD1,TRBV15,TGTGCCACCAGCAGAGGGGGACAGTCCTATGGCTACACCTTC,CATSRGGQSYGYTF
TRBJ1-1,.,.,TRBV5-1,TGCGCCAGCAGCTCCGACCCGGGGTCAAACACTGAAGCTTTCTTT,CASSSDPGSNTEAFF
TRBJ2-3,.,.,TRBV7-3,TGTGCCAGCAGCTTAGATAGAGATACGCAGTATTTT,CASSLDRDTQYF
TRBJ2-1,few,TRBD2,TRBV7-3,TGTGCCAGCAGCTTAATGTCTGGCGGGAGCTCCTACAATGAGCAGTTCTTC,CASSLMSGGSSYNEQFF
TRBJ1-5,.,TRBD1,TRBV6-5,TGTGCCAGCAACGAACAGGGGTTTAATCAGCCCCAGCATTTT,CASNEQGFNQPQHF
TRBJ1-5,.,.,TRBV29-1,TGCAGCGTGGGAGATCAGCCCCAGCATTTT,CSVGDQPQHF
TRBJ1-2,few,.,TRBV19,TGTGCCAGTCTATTATCTGGGCTCCGGTTGAGTGGCTACACCTTC,CASLLSGLRLSGYTF
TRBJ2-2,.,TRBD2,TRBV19,TGTGCCAGTAGCCTAGCGGGAGACGGGGAGCTGTTTTTT,CASSLAGDGELFF
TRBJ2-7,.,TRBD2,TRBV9,TGTGCCAGCAGCGTGGCGGGAGTGGGGAACGAGCAGTACTTC,CASSVAGVGNEQYF
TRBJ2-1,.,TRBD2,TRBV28,TGTGCCAGCAGAAACCTAGCGGGACGTTTCTACAATGAGCAGTTCTTC,CASRNLAGRFYNEQFF
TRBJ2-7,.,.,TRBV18,TGTGCCAGCTCACCACCCGCAGGCTCCTACGAGCAGTACTTC,CASSPPAGSYEQYF
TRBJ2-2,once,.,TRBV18,TGTGCCAGCTCTCCCGGGACTCCGAACACCGGGGAGCTGTTTTTT,CASSPGTPNTGELFF
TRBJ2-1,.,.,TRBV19,TGTGCCAGTAGCCCAACCGGAGGGCTCTACAATGAGCAGTTCTTC,CASSPTGGLYNEQFF
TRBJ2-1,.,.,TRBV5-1,TGCGCCAGCAGCGTCGGTCAACGCGGAACCTACAATGAGCAGTTCTTC,CASSVGQRGTYNEQFF
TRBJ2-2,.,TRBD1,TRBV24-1,TGTGCCACCAGTGATTTCCACAGGGGGGTCACCGGGGAGCTGTTTTTT,CATSDFHRGVTGELFF
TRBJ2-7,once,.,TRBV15,TGTGCCACCAGCAGAGATGTACAGTACTACGAGCAGTACTTC,CATSRDVQYYEQYF
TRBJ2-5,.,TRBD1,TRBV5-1,TGCGCCAGCAGCGCCGGGACAGGGGGTCGGGAGACCCAGTACTTC,CASSAGTGGRETQYF
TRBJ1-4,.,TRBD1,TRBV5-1,TGCGCCAGCAGCATGACAGGGGGGATGACTACTGAAAAACTGTTTTTT,CASSMTGGMTTEKLFF
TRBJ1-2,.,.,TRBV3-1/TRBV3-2,TGTGCCAGCAGCCAAGATGTAGTACGCGGCTACACCTTC,CASSQDVVRGYTF
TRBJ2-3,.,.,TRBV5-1,TGCGCCAGCAGTAGGGACTGGAGCACAGATACGCAGTATTTT,CASSRDWSTDTQYF
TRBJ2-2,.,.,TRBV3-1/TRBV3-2,TGTGCCAGCAGCCAACGCGGCACCGGGGAGCTGTTTTTT,CASSQRGTGELFF
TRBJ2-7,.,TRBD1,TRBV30,TGTGCCTGGAGGGACAGGGTAAGACGACCCTACGAGCAGTACTTC,CAWRDRVRRPYEQYF
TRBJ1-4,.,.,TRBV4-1,TGCGCCAGCAGCCAAGAGATGGAGGAAAAACTGTTTTTT,CASSQEMEEKLFF
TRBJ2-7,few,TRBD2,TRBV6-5,TGTGCCAGCGGCGGCGGGAGCTACGAGCAGTACTTC,CASGGGSYEQYF
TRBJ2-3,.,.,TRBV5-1,TGCGCCAGCAGCTTGGTCGGAGATACGCAGTATTTT,CASSLVGDTQYF
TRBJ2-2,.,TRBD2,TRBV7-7,TGTGCCAGCAGCTCCAAAGTCGGACTAGCGGGGACCGGGGAGCTGTTTTTT,CASSSKVGLAGTGELFF
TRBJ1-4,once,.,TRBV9,TGTGCCAGCAGCATGCAAGGGGCTTCTAATGAAAAACTGTTTTTT,CASSMQGASNEKLFF